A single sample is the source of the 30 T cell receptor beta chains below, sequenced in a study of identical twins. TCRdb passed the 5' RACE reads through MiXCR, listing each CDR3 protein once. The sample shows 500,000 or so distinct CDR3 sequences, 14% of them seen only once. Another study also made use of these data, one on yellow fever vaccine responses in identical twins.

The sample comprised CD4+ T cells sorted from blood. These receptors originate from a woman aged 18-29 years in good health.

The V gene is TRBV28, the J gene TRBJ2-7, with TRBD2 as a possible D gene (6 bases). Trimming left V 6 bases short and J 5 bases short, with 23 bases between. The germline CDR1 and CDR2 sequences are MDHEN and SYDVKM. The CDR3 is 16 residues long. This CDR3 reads CASSPPLIRGIHEQYF. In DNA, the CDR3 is TGTGCCAGCAGCCCACCCCTTATCCGGGGGATCCACGAGCAGTACTTC.

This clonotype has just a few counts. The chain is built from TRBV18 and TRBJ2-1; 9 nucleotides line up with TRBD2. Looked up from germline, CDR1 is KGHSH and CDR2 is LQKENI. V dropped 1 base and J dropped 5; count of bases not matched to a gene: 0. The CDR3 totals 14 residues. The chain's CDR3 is CASSPQRGDNEQFF. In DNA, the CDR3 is TGTGCCAGCTCACCACAGCGGGGGGACAATGAGCAGTTCTTC.

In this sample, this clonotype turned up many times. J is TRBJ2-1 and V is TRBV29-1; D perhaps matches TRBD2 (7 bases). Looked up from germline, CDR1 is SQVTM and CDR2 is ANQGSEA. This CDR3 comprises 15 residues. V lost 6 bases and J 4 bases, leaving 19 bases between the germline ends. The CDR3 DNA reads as TGCAGCGTCGCACCGTCCGGGGGGCTGTACAATGAGCAGTTCTTC. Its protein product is CSVAPSGGLYNEQFF.

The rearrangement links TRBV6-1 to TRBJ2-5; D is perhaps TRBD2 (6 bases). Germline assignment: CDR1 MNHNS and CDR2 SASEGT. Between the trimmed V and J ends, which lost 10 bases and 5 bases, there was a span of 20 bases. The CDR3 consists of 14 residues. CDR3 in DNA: TGTGCCACCTTAAAGGGGACGGCGGGGGAGACCCAGTACTTC. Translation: CATLKGTAGETQYF.

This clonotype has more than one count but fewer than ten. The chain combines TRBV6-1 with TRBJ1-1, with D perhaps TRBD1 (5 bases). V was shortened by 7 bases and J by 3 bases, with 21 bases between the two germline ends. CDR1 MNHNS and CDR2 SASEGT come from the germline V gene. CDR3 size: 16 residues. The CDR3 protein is CASTHRGIGMYTEAFF. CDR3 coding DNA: TGTGCCAGCACCCACCGGGGCATCGGAATGTACACTGAAGCTTTCTTT.

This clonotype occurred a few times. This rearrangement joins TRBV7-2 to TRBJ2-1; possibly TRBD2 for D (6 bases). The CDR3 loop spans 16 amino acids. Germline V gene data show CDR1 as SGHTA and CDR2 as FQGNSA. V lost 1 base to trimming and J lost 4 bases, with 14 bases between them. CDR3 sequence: CASSLDSGGIYNEQFF. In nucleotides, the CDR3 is TGTGCCAGCAGCTTAGATTCGGGCGGGATTTACAATGAGCAGTTCTTC.

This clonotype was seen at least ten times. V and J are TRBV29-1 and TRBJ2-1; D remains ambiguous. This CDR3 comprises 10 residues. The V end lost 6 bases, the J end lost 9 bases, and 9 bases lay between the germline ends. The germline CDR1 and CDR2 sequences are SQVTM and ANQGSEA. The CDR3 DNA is TGCAGCGTACGGTTTGGTGAGCAGTTCTTC. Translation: CSVRFGEQFF.

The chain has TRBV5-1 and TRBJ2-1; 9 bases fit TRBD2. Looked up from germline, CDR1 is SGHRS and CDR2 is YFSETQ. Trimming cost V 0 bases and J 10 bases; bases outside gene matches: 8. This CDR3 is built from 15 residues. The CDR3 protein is CASSLVSSGMGEQFF. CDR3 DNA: TGCGCCAGCAGCTTGGTCTCTAGCGGGATGGGCGAGCAGTTCTTC.

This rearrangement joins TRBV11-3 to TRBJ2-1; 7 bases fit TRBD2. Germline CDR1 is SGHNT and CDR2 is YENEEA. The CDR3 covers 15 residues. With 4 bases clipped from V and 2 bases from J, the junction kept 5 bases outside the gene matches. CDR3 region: CASSSSGTTYNEQFF. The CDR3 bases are TGTGCCAGCAGCTCCAGCGGGACTACCTACAATGAGCAGTTCTTC.

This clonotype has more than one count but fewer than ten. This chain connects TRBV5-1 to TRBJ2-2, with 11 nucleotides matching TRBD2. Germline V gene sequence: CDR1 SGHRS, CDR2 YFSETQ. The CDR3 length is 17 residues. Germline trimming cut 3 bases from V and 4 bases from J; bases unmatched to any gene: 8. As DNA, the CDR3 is TGCGCCAGCAGCTCTAGTACTAGCGGGAGTCCCACCGGGGAGCTGTTTTTT. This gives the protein CASSSSTSGSPTGELFF.

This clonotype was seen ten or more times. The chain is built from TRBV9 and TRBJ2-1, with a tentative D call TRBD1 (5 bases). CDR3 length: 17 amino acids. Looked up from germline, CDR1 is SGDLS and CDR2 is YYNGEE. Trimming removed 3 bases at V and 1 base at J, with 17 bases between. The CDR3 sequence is CASSGHWTPLSYNEQFF. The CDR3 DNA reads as TGTGCCAGCAGCGGACACTGGACACCTTTATCCTACAATGAGCAGTTCTTC.

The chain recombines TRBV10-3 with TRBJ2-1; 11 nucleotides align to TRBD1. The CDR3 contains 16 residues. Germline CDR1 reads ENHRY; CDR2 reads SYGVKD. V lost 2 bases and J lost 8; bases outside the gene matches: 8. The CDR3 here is CAISEPGTGGEDEQFF. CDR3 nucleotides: TGTGCCATCAGTGAGCCAGGGACAGGGGGGGAAGATGAGCAGTTCTTC.

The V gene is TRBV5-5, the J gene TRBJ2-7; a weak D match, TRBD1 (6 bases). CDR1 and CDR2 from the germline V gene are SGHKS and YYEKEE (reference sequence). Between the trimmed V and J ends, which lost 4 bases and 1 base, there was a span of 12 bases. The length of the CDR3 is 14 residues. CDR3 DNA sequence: TGTGCCAGCAGCCATAACACAGGGTCCTACGAGCAGTACTTC. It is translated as CASSHNTGSYEQYF.

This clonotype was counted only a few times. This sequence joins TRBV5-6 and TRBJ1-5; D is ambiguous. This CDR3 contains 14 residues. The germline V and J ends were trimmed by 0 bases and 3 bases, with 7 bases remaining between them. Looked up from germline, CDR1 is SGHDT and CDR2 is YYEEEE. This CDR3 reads CASSLGHINQPQHF. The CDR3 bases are TGTGCCAGCAGCTTGGGACACATCAATCAGCCCCAGCATTTT.

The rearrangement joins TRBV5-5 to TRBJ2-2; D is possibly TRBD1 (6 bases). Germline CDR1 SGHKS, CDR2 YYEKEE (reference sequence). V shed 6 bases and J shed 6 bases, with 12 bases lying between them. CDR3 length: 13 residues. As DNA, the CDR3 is TGTGCCAGCACCAAAACAGGGCCCGGGGAGCTGTTTTTT. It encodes CASTKTGPGELFF.

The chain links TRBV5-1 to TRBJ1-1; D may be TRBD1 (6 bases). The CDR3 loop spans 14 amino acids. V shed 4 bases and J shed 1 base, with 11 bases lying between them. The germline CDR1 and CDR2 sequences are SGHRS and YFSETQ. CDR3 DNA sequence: TGCGCCAGCAGCGGGGGACACCAGAACACTGAAGCTTTCTTT. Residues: CASSGGHQNTEAFF.

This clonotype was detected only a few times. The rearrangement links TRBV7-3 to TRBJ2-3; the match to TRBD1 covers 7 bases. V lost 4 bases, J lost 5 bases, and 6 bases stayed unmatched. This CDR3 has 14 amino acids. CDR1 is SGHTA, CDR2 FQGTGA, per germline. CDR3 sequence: CASSSRGSGDTQYF. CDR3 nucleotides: TGTGCCAGCAGCTCCAGGGGGTCAGGAGATACGCAGTATTTT.

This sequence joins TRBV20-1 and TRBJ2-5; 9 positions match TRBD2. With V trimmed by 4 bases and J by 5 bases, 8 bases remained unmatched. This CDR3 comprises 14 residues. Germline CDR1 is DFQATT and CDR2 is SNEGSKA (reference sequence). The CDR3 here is CSAISGRDGETQYF. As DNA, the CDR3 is TGCAGTGCTATTAGCGGGAGAGATGGGGAGACCCAGTACTTC.

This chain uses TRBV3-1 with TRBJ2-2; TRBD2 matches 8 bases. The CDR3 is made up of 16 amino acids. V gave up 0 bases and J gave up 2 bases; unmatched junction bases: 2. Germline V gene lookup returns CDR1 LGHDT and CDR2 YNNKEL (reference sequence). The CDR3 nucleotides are TGTGCCAGCAGCCAAGAGCGGGGGGTTAACACCGGGGAGCTGTTTTTT. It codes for CASSQERGVNTGELFF.

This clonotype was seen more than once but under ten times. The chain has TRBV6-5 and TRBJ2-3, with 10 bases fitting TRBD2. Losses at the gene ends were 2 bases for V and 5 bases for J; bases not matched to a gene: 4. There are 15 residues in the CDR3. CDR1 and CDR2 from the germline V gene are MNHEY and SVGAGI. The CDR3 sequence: CASSYREREGDTQYF. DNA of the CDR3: TGTGCCAGCAGTTACAGGGAGCGGGAGGGAGATACGCAGTATTTT.

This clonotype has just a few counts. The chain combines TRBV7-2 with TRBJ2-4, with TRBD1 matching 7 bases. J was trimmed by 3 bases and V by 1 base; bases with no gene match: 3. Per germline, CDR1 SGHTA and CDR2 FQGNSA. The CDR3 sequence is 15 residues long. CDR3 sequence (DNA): TGTGCCAGCAGCTTAGTGCGACAGGGCAAAAACATTCAGTACTTC. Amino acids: CASSLVRQGKNIQYF.

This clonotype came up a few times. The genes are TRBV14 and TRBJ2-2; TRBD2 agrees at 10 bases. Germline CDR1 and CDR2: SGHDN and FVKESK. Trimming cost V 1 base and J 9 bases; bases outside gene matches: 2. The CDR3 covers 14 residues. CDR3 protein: CASSQALAGRELFF. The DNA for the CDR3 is TGTGCCAGCAGCCAAGCACTAGCGGGGAGGGAGCTGTTTTTT. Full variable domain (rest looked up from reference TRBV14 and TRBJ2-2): EAGVTQFPSHSVIEKGQTVTLRCDPISGHDNLYWYRRVMGKEIKFLLHFVKESKQDESGMPNNRFLAERTGGTYSTLKVQPAELEDSGVYFCASSQALAGRELFFGEGSRLTVL.

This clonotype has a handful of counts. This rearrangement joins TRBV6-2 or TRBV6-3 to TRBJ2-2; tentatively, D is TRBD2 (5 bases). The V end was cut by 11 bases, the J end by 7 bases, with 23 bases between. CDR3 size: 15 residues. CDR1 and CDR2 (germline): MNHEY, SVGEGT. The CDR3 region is CAARSGASRDGELFF. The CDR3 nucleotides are TGTGCCGCCCGGTCTGGCGCGAGCCGGGACGGGGAGCTGTTTTTT.

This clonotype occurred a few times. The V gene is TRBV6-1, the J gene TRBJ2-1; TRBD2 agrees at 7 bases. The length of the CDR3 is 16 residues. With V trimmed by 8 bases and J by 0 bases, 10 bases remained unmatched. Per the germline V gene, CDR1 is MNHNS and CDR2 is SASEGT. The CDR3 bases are TGTGCCAGCGGTACAACTAGCGCGAGCTCCTACAATGAGCAGTTCTTC. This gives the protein CASGTTSASSYNEQFF.

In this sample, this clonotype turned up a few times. The CDR3 coding sequence is TGTGCCAGCAGCCTTGGGTCCGGGTTCTCCTACAATGAGCAGTTCTTC. Its protein product is CASSLGSGFSYNEQFF. The genes are TRBV12-3 or TRBV12-4 and TRBJ2-1; D call uncertain. V lost 6 bases and J 0 bases, leaving 15 bases between the germline ends. There are 16 residues in the CDR3.

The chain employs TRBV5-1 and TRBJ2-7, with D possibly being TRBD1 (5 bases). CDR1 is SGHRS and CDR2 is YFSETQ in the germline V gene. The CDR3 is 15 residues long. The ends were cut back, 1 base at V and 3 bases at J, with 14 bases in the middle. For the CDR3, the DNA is TGCGCCAGCAGCTTGCCTAAGCCAGGGAACTACGAGCAGTACTTC. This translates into CASSLPKPGNYEQYF.

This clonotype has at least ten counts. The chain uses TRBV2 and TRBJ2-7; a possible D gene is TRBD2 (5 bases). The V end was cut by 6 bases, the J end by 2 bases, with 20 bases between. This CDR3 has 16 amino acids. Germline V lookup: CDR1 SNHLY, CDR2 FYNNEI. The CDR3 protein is CASRASLGLGAYEQYF. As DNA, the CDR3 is TGTGCCAGCAGGGCTAGCCTGGGCCTCGGAGCCTACGAGCAGTACTTC.

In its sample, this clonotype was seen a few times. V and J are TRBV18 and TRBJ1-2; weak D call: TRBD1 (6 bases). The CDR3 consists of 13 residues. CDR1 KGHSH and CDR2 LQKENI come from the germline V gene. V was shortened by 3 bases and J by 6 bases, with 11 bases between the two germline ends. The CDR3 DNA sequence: TGTGCCAGCTCACCCTTGGACAGAGATGGCTACACCTTC. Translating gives CASSPLDRDGYTF.

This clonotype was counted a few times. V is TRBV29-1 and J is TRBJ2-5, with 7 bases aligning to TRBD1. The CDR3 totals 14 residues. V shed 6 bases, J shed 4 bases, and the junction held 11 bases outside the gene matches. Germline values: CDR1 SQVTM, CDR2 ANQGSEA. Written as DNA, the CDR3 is TGCAGCGTGCCGGGACAGAGAGTTGGAGAGACCCAGTACTTC. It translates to CSVPGQRVGETQYF. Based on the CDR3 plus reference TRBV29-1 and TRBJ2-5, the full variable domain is SAVISQKPSRDICQRGTSLTIQCQVDSQVTMMFWYRQQPGQSLTLIATANQGSEATYESGFVIDKFPISRPNLTFSTLTVSNMSPEDSSIYLCSVPGQRVGETQYFGPGTRLLVL.

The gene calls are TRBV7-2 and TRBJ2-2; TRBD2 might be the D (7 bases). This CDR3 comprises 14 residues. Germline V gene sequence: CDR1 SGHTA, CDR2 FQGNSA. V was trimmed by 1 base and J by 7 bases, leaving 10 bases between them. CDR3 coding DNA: TGTGCCAGCAGCTTAGGGGGGGGCGGCGGGGAGCTGTTTTTT. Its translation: CASSLGGGGGELFF. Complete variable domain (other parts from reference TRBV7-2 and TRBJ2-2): GAGVSQSPSNKVTEKGKDVELRCDPISGHTALYWYRQSLGQGLEFLIYFQGNSAPDKSGLPSDRFSAERTGGSVSTLTIQRTQQEDSAVYLCASSLGGGGGELFFGEGSRLTVL.